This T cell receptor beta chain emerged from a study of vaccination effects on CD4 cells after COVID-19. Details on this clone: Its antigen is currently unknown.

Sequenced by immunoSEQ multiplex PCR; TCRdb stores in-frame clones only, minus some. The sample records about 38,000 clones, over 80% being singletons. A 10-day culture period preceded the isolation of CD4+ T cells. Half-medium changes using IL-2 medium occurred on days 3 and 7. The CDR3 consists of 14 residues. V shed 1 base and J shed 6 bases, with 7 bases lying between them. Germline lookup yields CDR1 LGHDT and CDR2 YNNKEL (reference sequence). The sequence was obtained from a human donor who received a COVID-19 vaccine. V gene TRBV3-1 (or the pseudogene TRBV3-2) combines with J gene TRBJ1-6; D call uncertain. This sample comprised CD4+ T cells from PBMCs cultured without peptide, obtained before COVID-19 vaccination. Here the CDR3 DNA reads TGTGCCAGCAGCCAAGGTAGTGTTAATTCACCCCTCCACTTT. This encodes CASSQGSVNSPLHF.